A selection of T cell receptor beta chains follows, all from one sample in a study of T cell responses to AZD1222 COVID-19 vaccine. The method was immunoSEQ multiplex PCR; TCRdb's version includes in-frame clones alone and lacks a portion of them. The sample holds 200,000 to 250,000 clones, under 95% seen once. Sequenced material: peripheral blood, taken on day 0 of MenACWY control vaccination. These receptors came from an adult in good health. Both conserved end residues are part of each CDR3. The D gene is left open where the match is weak. Clone size appears in some rows only: once, few, many, or a class for an expanded clone.

cdr3_length,j_call,clone_size,v_call,d_call,cdr3_aa,cdr3_nt
13,TRBJ2-2,NA,TRBV19,NA,CASSRAETGELFF,TGTGCCAGTTCACGGGCGGAAACCGGGGAGCTGTTTTTT
14,TRBJ1-1,NA,TRBV28,NA,CAFGDGGMNTEAFF,TGTGCCTTCGGGGATGGGGGGATGAACACTGAAGCTTTCTTT
13,TRBJ2-1,NA,TRBV19,NA,CASSIKQGDEQFF,TGTGCCAGTAGTATAAAGCAGGGTGATGAGCAGTTCTTC
15,TRBJ1-5,NA,TRBV6-2/TRBV6-3,TRBD1,CASSPGGPSNQPQHF,TGTGCCAGCAGTCCAGGGGGCCCTAGCAATCAGCCCCAGCATTTT
15,TRBJ2-7,NA,TRBV3-1/TRBV3-2,TRBD2,CASSPWTQRGNEQYF,TGTGCCAGCAGCCCGTGGACCCAGCGGGGGAACGAGCAGTACTTC
15,TRBJ2-1,once,TRBV18,NA,CASSPLGGEYNEQFF,TGTGCCAGCTCACCGCTAGGGGGGGAATACAATGAGCAGTTCTTC
13,TRBJ1-2,NA,TRBV5-1,NA,CASSPTAGLHYTF,TGCGCCAGCAGCCCGACCGCCGGGCTACACTACACCTTC
18,TRBJ1-6,NA,TRBV4-1,NA,CASSQDPGRGLELGSLHF,TGCGCCAGCAGCCAAGATCCGGGCAGGGGATTGGAATTGGGGTCCCTCCACTTT
14,TRBJ1-1,NA,TRBV25-1,NA,CASRPNRVSTEAFF,TGTGCCAGCAGGCCGAACAGGGTATCAACTGAAGCTTTCTTT
17,TRBJ1-6,NA,TRBV21-1,NA,CASSPGRGSSYNSPLHF,TGTGCCAGCAGCCCTGGCAGGGGCAGCTCCTATAATTCACCCCTCCACTTT
14,TRBJ1-3,NA,TRBV20-1,TRBD1,CSASRQGTGNTIYF,TGCAGTGCTAGTAGACAGGGGACTGGAAACACCATATATTTT
13,TRBJ2-5,NA,TRBV5-1,NA,CASSLYLQETQYF,TGCGCCAGCAGCTTGTACCTTCAAGAGACCCAGTACTTC
17,TRBJ1-6,NA,TRBV28,NA,CASSLGTRRDRNSPLHF,TGTGCCAGCAGTTTAGGGACCCGACGGGACCGTAATTCACCCCTCCACTTT
15,TRBJ1-6,NA,TRBV27,TRBD1,CASSLWTGDNSPLHF,TGTGCCAGCAGTTTATGGACAGGGGATAATTCACCCCTCCACTTT
15,TRBJ1-1,NA,TRBV20-1,TRBD1,CSASGTGGKYTEAFF,TGCAGTGCTAGTGGGACAGGGGGAAAGTACACTGAAGCTTTCTTT
14,TRBJ2-1,NA,TRBV6-6,TRBD1,CASSGQASYNEQFF,TGTGCCAGCAGTGGACAGGCCTCCTACAATGAGCAGTTCTTC
16,TRBJ2-1,once,TRBV3-1/TRBV3-2,NA,CASSHRGRASYNEQFF,TGTGCCAGCAGCCATCGGGGCAGGGCTTCTTACAATGAGCAGTTCTTC
15,TRBJ1-1,NA,TRBV28,NA,CASSLSQGEGTEAFF,TGTGCCAGCAGTTTATCGCAGGGCGAGGGCACTGAAGCTTTCTTT
12,TRBJ1-1,NA,TRBV5-1,NA,CASQGGPTEAFF,TGCGCCAGCCAGGGAGGGCCAACTGAAGCTTTCTTT
15,TRBJ2-6,NA,TRBV6-2/TRBV6-3,NA,CASSYGGAGANVLTF,TGTGCCAGCAGTTACGGGGGGGCAGGGGCCAACGTCCTGACTTTC
15,TRBJ2-5,NA,TRBV5-4,NA,CASTLPGGAKETQYF,TGTGCCAGCACCCTGCCAGGGGGGGCCAAAGAGACCCAGTACTTC
14,TRBJ2-7,NA,TRBV28,TRBD1,CASKLRDRGQKAYF,TGTGCCAGCAAGCTCCGGGACAGGGGGCAGAAAGCCTACTTC
17,TRBJ1-4,NA,TRBV27,TRBD1,CASSAERGHATNEKLFF,TGTGCCAGCAGTGCCGAAAGGGGGCACGCAACTAATGAAAAACTGTTTTTT